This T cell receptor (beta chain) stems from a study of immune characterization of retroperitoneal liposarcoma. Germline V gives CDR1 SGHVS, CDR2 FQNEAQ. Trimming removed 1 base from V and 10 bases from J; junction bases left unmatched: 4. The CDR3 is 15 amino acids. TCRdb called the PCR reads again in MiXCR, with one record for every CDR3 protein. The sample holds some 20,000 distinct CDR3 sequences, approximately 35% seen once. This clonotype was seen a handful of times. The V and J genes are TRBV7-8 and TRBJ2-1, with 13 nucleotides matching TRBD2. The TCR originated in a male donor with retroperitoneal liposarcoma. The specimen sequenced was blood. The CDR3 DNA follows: TGTGCCAGCAGCTTAGGACTAGCGGGAGGCGGAGAGCAGTTCTTC. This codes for CASSLGLAGGGEQFF. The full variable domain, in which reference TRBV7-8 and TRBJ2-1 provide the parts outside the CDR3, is GAGVSQSPRYKVAKRGQDVALRCDPISGHVSLFWYQQALGQGPEFLTYFQNEAQLDKSGLPSDRFFAERPEGSVSTLKIQRTQQEDSAVYLCASSLGLAGGGEQFFGPGTRLTVL.